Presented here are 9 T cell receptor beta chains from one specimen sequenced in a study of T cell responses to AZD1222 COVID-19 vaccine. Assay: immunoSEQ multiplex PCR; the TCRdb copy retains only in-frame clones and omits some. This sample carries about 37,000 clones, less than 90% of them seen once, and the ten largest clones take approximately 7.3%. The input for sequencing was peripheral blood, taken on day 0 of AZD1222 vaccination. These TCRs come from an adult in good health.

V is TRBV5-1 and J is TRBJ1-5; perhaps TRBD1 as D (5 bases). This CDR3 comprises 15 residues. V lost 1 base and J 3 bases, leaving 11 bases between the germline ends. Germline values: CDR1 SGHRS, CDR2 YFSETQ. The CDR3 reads CASSLKGLANQPQHF. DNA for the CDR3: TGCGCCAGCAGCTTGAAGGGGTTGGCCAATCAGCCCCAGCATTTT.

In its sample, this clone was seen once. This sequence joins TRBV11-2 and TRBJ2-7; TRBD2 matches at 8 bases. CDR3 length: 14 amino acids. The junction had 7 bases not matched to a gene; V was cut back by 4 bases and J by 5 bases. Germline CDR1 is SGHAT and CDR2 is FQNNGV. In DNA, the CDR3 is TGTGCCAGCAGCTCCTGGCAAGCGGGAGACGAGCAGTACTTC. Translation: CASSSWQAGDEQYF.

CDR3 protein: CASLSGGSEKLFF. DNA of the CDR3: TGTGCCAGTCTTTCAGGGGGCAGTGAAAAACTGTTTTTT. The V and J genes are TRBV19 and TRBJ1-4; TRBD1 aligns across 8 bases. CDR1 and CDR2 (germline): LNHDA, SQIVND (reference sequence). Germline trimming cut 8 bases from V and 7 bases from J; bases unmatched to any gene: 6. This CDR3 is 13 amino acids long.

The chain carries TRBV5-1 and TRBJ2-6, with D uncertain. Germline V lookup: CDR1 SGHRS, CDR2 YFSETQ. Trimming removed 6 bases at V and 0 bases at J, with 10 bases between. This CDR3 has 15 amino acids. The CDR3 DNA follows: TGCGCCAGCAAGGAAGATCACTCTGGGGCCAACGTCCTGACTTTC. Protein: CASKEDHSGANVLTF.

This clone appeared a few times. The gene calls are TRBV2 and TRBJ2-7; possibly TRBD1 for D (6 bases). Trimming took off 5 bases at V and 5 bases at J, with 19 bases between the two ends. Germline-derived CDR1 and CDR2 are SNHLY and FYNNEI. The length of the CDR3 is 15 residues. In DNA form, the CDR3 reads TGTGCCAGCAGTTATACAACAGGGCCGAGCCACGAGCAGTACTTC. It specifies CASSYTTGPSHEQYF.

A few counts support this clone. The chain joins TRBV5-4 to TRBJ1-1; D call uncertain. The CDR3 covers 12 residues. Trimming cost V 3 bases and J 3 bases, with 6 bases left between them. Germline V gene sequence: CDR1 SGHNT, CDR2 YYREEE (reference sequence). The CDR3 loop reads CASSYKDTEAFF. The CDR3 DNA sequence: TGTGCCAGCAGCTATAAGGACACTGAAGCTTTCTTT. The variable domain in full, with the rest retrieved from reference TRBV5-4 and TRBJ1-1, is ETGVTQSPTHLIKTRGQQVTLRCSSQSGHNTVSWYQQALGQGPQFIFQYYREEENGRGNFPPRFSGLQFPNYSSELNVNALELDDSALYLCASSYKDTEAFFGQGTRLTVV.

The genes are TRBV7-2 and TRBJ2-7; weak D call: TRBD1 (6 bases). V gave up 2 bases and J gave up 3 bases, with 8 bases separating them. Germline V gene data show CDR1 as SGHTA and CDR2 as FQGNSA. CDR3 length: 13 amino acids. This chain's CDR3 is CASSLTRGYEQYF. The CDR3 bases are TGTGCCAGCAGCTTAACCAGGGGCTACGAGCAGTACTTC.

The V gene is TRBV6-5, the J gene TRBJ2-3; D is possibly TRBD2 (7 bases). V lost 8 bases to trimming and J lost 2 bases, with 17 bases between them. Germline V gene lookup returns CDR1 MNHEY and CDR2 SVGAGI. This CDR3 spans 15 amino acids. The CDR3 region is CASGRGGRHTDTQYF. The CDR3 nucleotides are TGTGCCAGCGGACGCGGGGGCCGTCACACAGATACGCAGTATTTT.

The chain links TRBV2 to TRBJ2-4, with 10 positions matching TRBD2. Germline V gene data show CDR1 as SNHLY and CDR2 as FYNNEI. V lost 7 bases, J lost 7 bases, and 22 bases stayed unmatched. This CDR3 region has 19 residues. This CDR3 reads CASKGRAGTSDSRWNIQYF. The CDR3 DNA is TGTGCCAGCAAGGGTCGAGCGGGGACTAGCGACTCCCGGTGGAACATTCAGTACTTC.